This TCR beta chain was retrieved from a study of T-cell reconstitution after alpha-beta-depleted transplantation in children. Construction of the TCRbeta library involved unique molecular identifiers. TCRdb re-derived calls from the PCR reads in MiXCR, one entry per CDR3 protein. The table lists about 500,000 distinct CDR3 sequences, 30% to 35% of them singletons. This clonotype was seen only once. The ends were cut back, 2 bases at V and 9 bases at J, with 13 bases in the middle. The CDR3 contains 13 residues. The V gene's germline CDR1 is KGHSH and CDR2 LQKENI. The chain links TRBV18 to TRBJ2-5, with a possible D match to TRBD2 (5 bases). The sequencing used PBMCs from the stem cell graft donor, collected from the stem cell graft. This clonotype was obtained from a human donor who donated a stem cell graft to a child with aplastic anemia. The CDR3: CASSPGGHSAQYF. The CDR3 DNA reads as TGTGCCAGCTCACCAGGAGGCCATTCCGCCCAGTACTTC.